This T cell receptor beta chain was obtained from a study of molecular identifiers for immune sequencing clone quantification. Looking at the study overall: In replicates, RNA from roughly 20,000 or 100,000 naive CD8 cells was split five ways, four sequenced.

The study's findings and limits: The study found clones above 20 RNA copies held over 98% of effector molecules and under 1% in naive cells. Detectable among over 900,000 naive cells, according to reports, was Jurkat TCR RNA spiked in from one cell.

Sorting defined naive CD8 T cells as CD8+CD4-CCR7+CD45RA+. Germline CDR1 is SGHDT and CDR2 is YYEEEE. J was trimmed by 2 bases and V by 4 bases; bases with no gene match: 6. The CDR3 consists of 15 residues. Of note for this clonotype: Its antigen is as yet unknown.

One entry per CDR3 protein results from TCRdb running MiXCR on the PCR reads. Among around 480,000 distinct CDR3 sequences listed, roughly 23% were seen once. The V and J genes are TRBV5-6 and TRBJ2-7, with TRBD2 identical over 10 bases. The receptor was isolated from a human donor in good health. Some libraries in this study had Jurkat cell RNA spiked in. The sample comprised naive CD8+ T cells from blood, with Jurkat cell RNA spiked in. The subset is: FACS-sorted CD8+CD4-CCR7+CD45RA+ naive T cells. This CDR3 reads CASSETSGPTYEQYF. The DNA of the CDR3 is TGTGCCAGCAGCGAGACTAGCGGGCCAACCTACGAGCAGTACTTC.